In its sample, the clone carrying this T cell receptor (beta chain) was seen a few times. This sample is drawn from a study of T cells after yellow fever vaccination. The V end was cut by 5 bases, the J end by 2 bases, with 9 bases between. The CDR3 totals 14 residues. Germline CDR1 MNHEY, CDR2 SMNVEV (reference sequence). TCRdb ran MiXCR on the 5' RACE reads and lists one entry per CDR3 protein. The repertoire holds 300,000 to 400,000 distinct CDR3 sequences, about 10% seen once, with about 3.5% in the top ten. This clonotype was obtained from a man aged 18 to 29 who received the YFV17D yellow fever vaccine. The input for sequencing was CD4+ T cells sorted from PBMCs, taken 45 days after the yellow fever booster vaccination. The J gene is TRBJ1-4, the V gene TRBV27; no clear D. The chain's CDR3 is CASSGEATNEKLFF. The DNA of the CDR3 is TGTGCCAGCAGTGGGGAGGCCACTAATGAAAAACTGTTTTTT.